This record concerns one T cell receptor (beta chain) sequence. Treatment given: oral pan-JAK inhibitor, 5-10 mg twice daily. Extracted from the samples, RNA was reverse transcribed into cDNA to serve as the sequencing template. Data came from immunoSEQ multiplex PCR; TCRdb stores just in-frame clones and leaves some out. There are over 100,000 clones in the sample; about three fifths occur only once, and 12% lies in the top ten. The data stem from a study of CD8+ T cells in alopecia areata. Overall study context: Each day, treated patients took oral tofacitinib twice, at 5 to 10 mg per dose. Severity scoring for treated patients was based on the percentage of affected scalp area.

This CDR3 contains 15 residues. V lost 1 base, J lost 8 bases, and 14 bases lay in between. Sequencing was performed on CD8+ T cells sorted from blood, taken at week 24, from a patient treated with tofacitinib. The chain recombines TRBV23-1 with TRBJ1-4; no definite D call. TRBV23-1 is marked as an open reading frame, function uncertain. This TCR derives from a human donor with alopecia areata. CDR3 loop: CASSQYVTRSEKLFF. DNA of the CDR3: TGCGCCAGCAGTCAATATGTGACACGCTCGGAAAAACTGTTTTTT.